This TCR beta chain came from a study of shared clonotypes between healthy human individuals. Per the germline V gene, CDR1 is SGHVS and CDR2 is FQNEAQ. The CDR3 length is 19 residues. J was trimmed by 1 base and V by 5 bases; bases with no gene match: 19. Per sorted-subset replicate PCR, input was roughly 220 ng DNA, representing roughly 28,000 T cell genomes. Sequencing was performed with immunoSEQ multiplex PCR; in TCRdb, only in-frame clones are kept and a portion is missing. The sample lists roughly 1,600,000 clones, 98% occurring once. Each donor was a Caucasian adult residing in Nashville, Tennessee.

This clonotype originated in a man between 25 and 39 years old in good health. This rearrangement joins TRBV7-8 to TRBJ2-7, with 8 bases identical to TRBD2. The sample was naive CD4+ T cells sorted from blood. Stated subset: CD45RA+ positively selected. The CDR3 DNA is TGTGCCAGCAGCAAAGCACTTTCCGGAGCGGGAGCGAATTCCTACGAGCAGTACTTC. It codes for CASSKALSGAGANSYEQYF. Based on the CDR3 plus reference TRBV7-8 and TRBJ2-7, the full variable domain is GAGVSQSPRYKVAKRGQDVALRCDPISGHVSLFWYQQALGQGPEFLTYFQNEAQLDKSGLPSDRFFAERPEGSVSTLKIQRTQQEDSAVYLCASSKALSGAGANSYEQYFGPGTRLTVT.